This TCR beta chain was obtained from a study of CD8+CD57+ T cells in acquired aplastic anemia. This CDR3 spans 13 amino acids. The V end was cut by 4 bases, the J end by 6 bases, with 13 bases between. The V gene's germline CDR1 is DFQATT and CDR2 SNEGSKA (reference sequence). Investigators profiled TCR beta VDJ and CDR3 from genomic DNA template. TCRdb independently ran MiXCR on the reads; one entry per CDR3 protein. The repertoire includes approximately 250,000 distinct CDR3 sequences, roughly 82% of them detected once, and 40% to 55% sits in the top ten. Broader study findings: Shared by patients and controls, 25 to 30 CD8+ CDR3s were abundant in patients. The study found no significant CD8+ Simpson's diversity difference between patients and controls.

This clonotype was counted a single time. Its antigen remains unknown. CD8+CD57+ cell expansion, shown by flow cytometry, had occurred in the patients selected for sequencing. Therapy had not been given to patients before blood sampling. The receptor's source is a human donor with aplastic anemia. The specimen sequenced was sorted CD4+, CD8+, or CD8+CD57+ T cells (not recorded which) from PBMCs. This rearrangement joins TRBV20-1 to TRBJ1-5; D gene uncertain. The CDR3 sequence is CSATTTEGQPQHF. DNA for the CDR3: TGCAGTGCTACCACCACAGAAGGTCAGCCCCAGCATTTT.